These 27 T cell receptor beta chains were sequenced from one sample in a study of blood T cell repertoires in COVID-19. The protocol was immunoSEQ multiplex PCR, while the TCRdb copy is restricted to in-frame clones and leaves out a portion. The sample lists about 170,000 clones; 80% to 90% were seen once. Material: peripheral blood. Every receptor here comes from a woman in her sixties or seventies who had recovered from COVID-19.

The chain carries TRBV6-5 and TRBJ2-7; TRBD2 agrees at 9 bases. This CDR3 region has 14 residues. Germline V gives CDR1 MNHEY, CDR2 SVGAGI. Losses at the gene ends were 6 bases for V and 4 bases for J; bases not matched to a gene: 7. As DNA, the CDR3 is TGTGCCAGCAGCCGCCTAGCGGGGTCTTACGAGCAGTACTTC. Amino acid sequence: CASSRLAGSYEQYF.

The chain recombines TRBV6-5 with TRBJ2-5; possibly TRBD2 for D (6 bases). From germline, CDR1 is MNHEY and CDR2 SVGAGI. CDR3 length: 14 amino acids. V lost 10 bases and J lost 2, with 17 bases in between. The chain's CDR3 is CANPPAGTQETQYF. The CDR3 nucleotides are TGTGCCAACCCGCCGGCAGGGACTCAAGAGACCCAGTACTTC.

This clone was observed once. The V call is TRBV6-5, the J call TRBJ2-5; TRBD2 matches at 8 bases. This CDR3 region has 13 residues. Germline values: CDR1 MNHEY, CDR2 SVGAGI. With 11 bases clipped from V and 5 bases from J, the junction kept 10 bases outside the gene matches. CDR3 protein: CAGGLAGSETQYF. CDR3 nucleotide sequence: TGTGCCGGGGGGTTAGCGGGATCTGAGACCCAGTACTTC.

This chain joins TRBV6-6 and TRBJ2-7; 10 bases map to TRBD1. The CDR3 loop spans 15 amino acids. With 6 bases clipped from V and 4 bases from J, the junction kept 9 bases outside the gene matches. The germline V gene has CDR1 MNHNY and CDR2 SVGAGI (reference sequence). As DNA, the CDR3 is TGTGCCAGCAGAACGCGGGGACAGGGGTCTTACGAGCAGTACTTC. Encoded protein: CASRTRGQGSYEQYF.

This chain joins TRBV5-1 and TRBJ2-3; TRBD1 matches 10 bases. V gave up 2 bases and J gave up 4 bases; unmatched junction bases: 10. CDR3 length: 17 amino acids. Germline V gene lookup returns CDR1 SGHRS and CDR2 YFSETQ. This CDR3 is CASSLGQGGTFSDTQYF. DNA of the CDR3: TGCGCCAGCAGCTTAGGACAGGGGGGGACCTTCTCAGATACGCAGTATTTT.

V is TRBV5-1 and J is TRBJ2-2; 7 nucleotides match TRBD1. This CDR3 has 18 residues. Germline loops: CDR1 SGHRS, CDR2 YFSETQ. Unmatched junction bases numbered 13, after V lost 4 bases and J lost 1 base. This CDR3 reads CASSLGQTVLVNTGELFF. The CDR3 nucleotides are TGCGCCAGCAGCCTGGGACAGACTGTCCTGGTGAACACCGGGGAGCTGTTTTTT.

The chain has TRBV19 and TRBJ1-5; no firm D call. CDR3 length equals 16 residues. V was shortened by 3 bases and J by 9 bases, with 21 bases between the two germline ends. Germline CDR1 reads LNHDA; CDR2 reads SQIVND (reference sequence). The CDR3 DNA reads TGTGCCAGTAGTATTTTTAGAGGCTCGTCCCCTTCGCCCCAGCATTTT. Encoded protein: CASSIFRGSSPSPQHF.

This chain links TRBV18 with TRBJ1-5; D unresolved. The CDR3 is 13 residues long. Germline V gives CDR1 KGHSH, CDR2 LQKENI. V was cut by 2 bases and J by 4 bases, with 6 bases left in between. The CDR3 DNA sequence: TGTGCCAGCTCACCAATAAAAAATCAGCCCCAGCATTTT. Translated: CASSPIKNQPQHF.

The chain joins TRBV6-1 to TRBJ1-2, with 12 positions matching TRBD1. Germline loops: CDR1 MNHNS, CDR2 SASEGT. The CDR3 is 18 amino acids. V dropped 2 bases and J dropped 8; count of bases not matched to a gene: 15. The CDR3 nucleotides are TGTGCCAGCAGTGAAAGGAGGACGGGGACAGGGGGCGTGAGGGGCTACACCTTC. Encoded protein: CASSERRTGTGGVRGYTF.

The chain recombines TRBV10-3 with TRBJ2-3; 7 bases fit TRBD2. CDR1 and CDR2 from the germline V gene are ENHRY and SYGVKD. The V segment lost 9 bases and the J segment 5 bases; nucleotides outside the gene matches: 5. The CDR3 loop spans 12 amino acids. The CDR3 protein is CAISWEGDTQYF. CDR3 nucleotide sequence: TGTGCCATTTCGTGGGAGGGAGATACGCAGTATTTT.

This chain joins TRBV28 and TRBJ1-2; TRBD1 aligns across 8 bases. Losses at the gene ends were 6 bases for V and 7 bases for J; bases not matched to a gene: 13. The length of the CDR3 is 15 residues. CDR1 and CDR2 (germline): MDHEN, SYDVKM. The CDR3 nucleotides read TGTGCCAGCAGCGAACCGGGACAGGCTATGTTTGGCTACACCTTC. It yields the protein CASSEPGQAMFGYTF.

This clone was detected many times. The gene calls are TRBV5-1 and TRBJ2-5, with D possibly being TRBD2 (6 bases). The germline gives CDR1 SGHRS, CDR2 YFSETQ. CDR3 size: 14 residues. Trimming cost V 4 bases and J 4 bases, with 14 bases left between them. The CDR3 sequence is CASSPGTARETQYF. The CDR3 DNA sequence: TGCGCCAGCAGCCCTGGGACTGCCCGAGAGACCCAGTACTTC.

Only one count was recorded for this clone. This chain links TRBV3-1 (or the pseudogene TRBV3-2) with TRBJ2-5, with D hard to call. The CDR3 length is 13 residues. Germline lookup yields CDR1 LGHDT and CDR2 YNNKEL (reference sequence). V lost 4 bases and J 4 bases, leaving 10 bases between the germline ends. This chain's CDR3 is CASSPPWRETQYF. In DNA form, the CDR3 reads TGTGCCAGCAGCCCACCCTGGAGAGAGACCCAGTACTTC.

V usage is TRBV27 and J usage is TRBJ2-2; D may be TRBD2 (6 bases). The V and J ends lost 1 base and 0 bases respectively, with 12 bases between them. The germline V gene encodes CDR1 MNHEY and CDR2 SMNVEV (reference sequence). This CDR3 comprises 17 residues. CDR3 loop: CASSLLGGPPNTGELFF. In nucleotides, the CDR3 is TGTGCCAGCAGTTTATTAGGAGGGCCCCCGAACACCGGGGAGCTGTTTTTT.

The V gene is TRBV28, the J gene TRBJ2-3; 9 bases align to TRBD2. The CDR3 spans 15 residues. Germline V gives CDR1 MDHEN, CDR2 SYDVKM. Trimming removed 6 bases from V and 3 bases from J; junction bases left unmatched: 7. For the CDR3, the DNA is TGTGCCAGCAGCACCCTAGCGGGACTAACAGATACGCAGTATTTT. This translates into CASSTLAGLTDTQYF. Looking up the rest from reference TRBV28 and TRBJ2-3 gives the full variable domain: DVKVTQSSRYLVKRTGEKVFLECVQDMDHENMFWYRQDPGLGLRLIYFSYDVKMKEKGDIPEGYSVSREKKERFSLILESASTNQTSMYLCASSTLAGLTDTQYFGPGTRLTVL.

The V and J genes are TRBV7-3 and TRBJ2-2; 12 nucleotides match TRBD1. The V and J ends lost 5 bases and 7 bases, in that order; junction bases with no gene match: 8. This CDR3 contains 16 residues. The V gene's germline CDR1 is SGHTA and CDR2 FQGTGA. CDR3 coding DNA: TGTGCCAGCAGCGCCCTGGGACAGGGGGCGGGCGGGGAGCTGTTTTTT. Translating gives CASSALGQGAGGELFF.

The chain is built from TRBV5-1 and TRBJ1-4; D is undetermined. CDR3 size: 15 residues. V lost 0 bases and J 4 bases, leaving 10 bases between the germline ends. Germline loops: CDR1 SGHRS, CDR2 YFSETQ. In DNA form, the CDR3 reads TGCGCCAGCAGCTTGGGGCAGGCCAATAATGAAAAACTGTTTTTT. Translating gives CASSLGQANNEKLFF.

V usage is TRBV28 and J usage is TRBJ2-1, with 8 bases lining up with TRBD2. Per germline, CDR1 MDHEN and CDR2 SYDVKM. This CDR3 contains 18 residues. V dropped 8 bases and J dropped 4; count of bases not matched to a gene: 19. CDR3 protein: CASANSPMGLGVYNEQFF. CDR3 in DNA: TGTGCCAGCGCTAACTCCCCTATGGGACTAGGGGTATACAATGAGCAGTTCTTC. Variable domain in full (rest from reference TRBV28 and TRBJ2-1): DVKVTQSSRYLVKRTGEKVFLECVQDMDHENMFWYRQDPGLGLRLIYFSYDVKMKEKGDIPEGYSVSREKKERFSLILESASTNQTSMYLCASANSPMGLGVYNEQFFGPGTRLTVL.

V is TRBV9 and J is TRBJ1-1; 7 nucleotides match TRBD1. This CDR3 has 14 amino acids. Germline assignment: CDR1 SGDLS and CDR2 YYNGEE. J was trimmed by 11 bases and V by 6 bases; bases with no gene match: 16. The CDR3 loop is CASNPMTGKGEAFF. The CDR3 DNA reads TGTGCCAGCAACCCTATGACAGGGAAGGGGGAGGCTTTCTTT.

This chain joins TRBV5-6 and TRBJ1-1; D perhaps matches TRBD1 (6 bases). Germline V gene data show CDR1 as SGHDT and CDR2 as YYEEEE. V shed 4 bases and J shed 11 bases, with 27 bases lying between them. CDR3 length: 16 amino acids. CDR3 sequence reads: CASSPLAGTTSPRAFF. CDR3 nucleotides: TGTGCCAGCAGCCCCCTAGCCGGGACAACCAGCCCGAGGGCTTTCTTT. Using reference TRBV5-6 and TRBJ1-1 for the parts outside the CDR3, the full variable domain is DAGVTQSPTHLIKTRGQQVTLRCSPKSGHDTVSWYQQALGQGPQFIFQYYEEEERQRGNFPDRFSGHQFPNYSSELNVNALLLGDSALYLCASSPLAGTTSPRAFFGQGTRLTVV.

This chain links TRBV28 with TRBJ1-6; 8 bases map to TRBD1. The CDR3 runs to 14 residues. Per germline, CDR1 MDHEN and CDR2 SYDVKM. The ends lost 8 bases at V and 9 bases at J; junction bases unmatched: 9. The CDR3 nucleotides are TGTGCCAGCGGAGACACAGGGGGTTCTTCACCCCTCCACTTT. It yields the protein CASGDTGGSSPLHF.

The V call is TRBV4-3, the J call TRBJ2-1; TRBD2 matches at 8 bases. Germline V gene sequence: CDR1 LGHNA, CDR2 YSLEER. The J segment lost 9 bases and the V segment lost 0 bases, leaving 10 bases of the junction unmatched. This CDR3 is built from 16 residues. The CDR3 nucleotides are TGCGCCAGCAGCCAAGATTCCCCGGGAGGGTGGGCTGAGCAGTTCTTC. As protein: CASSQDSPGGWAEQFF.

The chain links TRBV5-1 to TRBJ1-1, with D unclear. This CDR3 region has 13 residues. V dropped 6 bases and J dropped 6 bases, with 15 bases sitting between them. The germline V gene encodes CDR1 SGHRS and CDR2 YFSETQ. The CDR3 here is CASKTDREAEAFF. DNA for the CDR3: TGCGCCAGCAAGACGGATAGGGAGGCTGAAGCTTTCTTT.

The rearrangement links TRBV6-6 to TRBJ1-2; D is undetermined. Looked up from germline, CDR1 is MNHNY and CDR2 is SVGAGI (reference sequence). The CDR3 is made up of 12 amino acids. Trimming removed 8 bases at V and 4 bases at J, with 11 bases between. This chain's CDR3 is CASGPRGYGYTF. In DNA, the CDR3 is TGTGCCAGCGGGCCGCGGGGCTATGGCTACACCTTC.

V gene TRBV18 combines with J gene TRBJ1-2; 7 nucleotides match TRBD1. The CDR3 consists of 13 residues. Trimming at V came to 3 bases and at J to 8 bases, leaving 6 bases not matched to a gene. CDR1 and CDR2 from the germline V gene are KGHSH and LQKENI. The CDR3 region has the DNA TGTGCCAGCTCACCCCCGGGACAGTGGGGCTACACCTTC. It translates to CASSPPGQWGYTF.

CDR3 sequence (DNA): TGTGCCAGCAGTACTAAACTAGCAGCCCACCTCACAGATACGCAGTATTTT. Encoded protein: CASSTKLAAHLTDTQYF. The gene calls are TRBV27 and TRBJ2-3, with a possible D match to TRBD2 (6 bases). CDR1 and CDR2 (germline): MNHEY, SMNVEV (reference sequence). CDR3 size: 17 residues. V lost 5 bases to trimming and J lost 2 bases, with 20 bases between them.

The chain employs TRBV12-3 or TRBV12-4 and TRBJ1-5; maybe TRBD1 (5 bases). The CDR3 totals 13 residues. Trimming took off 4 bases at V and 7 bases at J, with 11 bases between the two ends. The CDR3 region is CASSSTVGQPQHF. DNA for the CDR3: TGTGCCAGCAGTTCGACAGTGGGCCAGCCCCAGCATTTT.